Here is one T cell receptor beta chain with its context. Its antigen is currently unknown. Germline V lookup: CDR1 SGHTA, CDR2 FQGTGA. V shed 5 bases and J 3 bases; nucleotides not matched to a gene: 7. CDR3 length: 16 residues. This record belongs to a study of OX40 agonist ivuxolimab in advanced cancers. In the study overall: Eligibility admitted prior anti-PD-1, anti-PD-L1 or anti-CTLA-4 therapy; around 38% had some. The study's findings and limits: Part of the nonresponder group also had normalized T-cell clonal expansion that was low. CD4+ and CD8+ blood T cells expanded clonally by week 6 at 0.1 to 3.0 mg/kg.

Profiling relied on immunoSEQ multiplex PCR, and the TCRdb table lists in-frame clones only, not all of them. The sample has approximately 66,000 clones, roughly four fifths seen once. The sample here was CD4+ or CD8+ T cells sorted from blood, taken in a trial of the OX40 agonist ivuxolimab. The sequence came from an adult with an advanced solid tumor such as melanoma, head and neck, liver or kidney cancer. The chain uses TRBV7-3 and TRBJ2-2; 9 positions match TRBD1. The CDR3 bases are TGTGCCAGCAGCAGGGGGACAGGGTTGGACACCGGGGAGCTGTTTTTT. Protein sequence: CASSRGTGLDTGELFF.